Reported below is one TCR beta chain. CDR1 and CDR2 (germline): MNHEY, SVGAGI. Trimming pared 7 bases from V and 2 bases from J, leaving 14 bases between. The CDR3 runs to 14 residues. The sample belongs to a study of blood T cell repertoires in COVID-19. Across the whole study: Some COVID-19 samples were acute and others convalescent; all came from the United States, Italy and Spain.

As processed by the authors: Estimation of nucleated cell counts relied on the amplification of reference gene primers. The assay was immunoSEQ multiplex PCR, and TCRdb's table has in-frame clones only and misses some. Clone size and V and J calls were adopted from that table, with D and trimming inferred from the DNA. The repertoire holds over 100,000 clones, with around four fifths as singletons. This chain links TRBV6-5 with TRBJ2-5; tentatively, D is TRBD2 (6 bases). Sequencing was performed on peripheral blood. The receptor comes from a woman between 65 and 79 years old with acute or convalescent COVID-19. For the CDR3, the DNA is TGTGCCAGCACCTACCGGGACTTTCAAGAGACCCAGTACTTC. As protein: CASTYRDFQETQYF.